This is a list of T cell receptor beta chains from one sample in a study of T cell responses to AZD1222 COVID-19 vaccine. Clones were read by immunoSEQ multiplex PCR, and TCRdb kept only the in-frame ones, dropping some. This sample has 150,000 to 200,000 clones, with around 93% found just once. The material was peripheral blood, obtained 28 days after the second AZD1222 dose. These receptors were obtained from an adult who received the AZD1222 COVID-19 vaccine. Both conserved end residues are part of each CDR3. Fields, in order: D gene, clone size, J gene, V gene, CDR3 DNA, CDR3 protein. A D gene is named only where the DNA matches it firmly. Size tells how often a clone was seen (once, few, many) or the class of an expanded clone, and some rows leave it out.

.	.	TRBJ2-7	TRBV3-1/TRBV3-2	TGTGCCAGCAGCCAAGGGCCCTCCAGAGCCTACGAGCAGTACTTC	CASSQGPSRAYEQYF
.	.	TRBJ1-5	TRBV7-2	TGTGCCAGCAGCTTAGCAGGGATTGTTGGCAATCAGCCCCAGCATTTT	CASSLAGIVGNQPQHF
.	.	TRBJ1-2	TRBV20-1	TGCAGTGCACCGACCTATGGCTACACCTTC	CSAPTYGYTF
.	.	TRBJ1-4	TRBV4-1	TGCGCCAGCAGCCAAGGGCAGCTTATCAGAAGGACTAATGAAAAACTGTTTTTT	CASSQGQLIRRTNEKLFF
.	.	TRBJ1-5	TRBV27	TGTGCCAGCAGTCTCACCTGGGGGCTGGGGGGCAATCAGCCCCAGCATTTT	CASSLTWGLGGNQPQHF
.	.	TRBJ1-6	TRBV9	TGTGCCAGCAGCGGCGGACTGACCCCTAATTCACCCCTCCACTTT	CASSGGLTPNSPLHF
TRBD2	.	TRBJ2-7	TRBV13	TGTGCCAGCAGCATCGGACTAGCGGCCTCCTACGAGCAGTACTTC	CASSIGLAASYEQYF
TRBD1	.	TRBJ1-2	TRBV12-3/TRBV12-4	TGTGCCAGCAGTCCCGGGACAGGGTTTGGCTACACCTTC	CASSPGTGFGYTF
.	.	TRBJ1-5	TRBV12-3/TRBV12-4	TGTGCCAGCAGTTCTACCCACAATCAGCCCCAGCATTTT	CASSSTHNQPQHF
.	.	TRBJ2-7	TRBV6-6	TGTGCCAGCAGTTATATTCCCGGACAAACGCACTACGAGCAGTACTTC	CASSYIPGQTHYEQYF
.	.	TRBJ1-6	TRBV19	TGTGCCAGTAGTATACCCCAGACCTGGACTGCTTCAGGCAGGTATAATTCACCCCTCCACTTT	CASSIPQTWTASGRYNSPLHF
.	.	TRBJ1-2	TRBV3-1/TRBV3-2	TGTGCCAGCAGCCAAAGTGAAGGTCCGGGCTACACCTTC	CASSQSEGPGYTF
TRBD2	.	TRBJ2-1	TRBV3-1/TRBV3-2	TGTGCCAGCAGCTCATTTACTAGCGGGGGGGCAAATGAGCAGTTCTTC	CASSSFTSGGANEQFF
.	.	TRBJ1-4	TRBV7-9	TGTGCCAGCAGCCCTGTGGGGTTTGGTAATGAAAAACTGTTTTTT	CASSPVGFGNEKLFF
.	.	TRBJ1-2	TRBV6-1	TGTGCCAGCAGTGAAGCCAGGGGACCCAGCAAGGGCTACACCTTC	CASSEARGPSKGYTF
.	.	TRBJ1-5	TRBV12-5	TGTGCTAGTGGTTCAAATCAGCCCCAGCATTTT	CASGSNQPQHF
TRBD1	.	TRBJ1-1	TRBV7-2	TGTGCCAGCAGCTTAACCAGGGGGCGATTTACTGAAGCTTTCTTT	CASSLTRGRFTEAFF
.	.	TRBJ1-3	TRBV9	TGTGCCAGCAGCGTCTTCCCTGTGGGGGGATTCGAAAACACCATATATTTT	CASSVFPVGGFENTIYF
.	.	TRBJ2-1	TRBV5-6	TGTGCCAGCAGCCCACGGGGCAGGGGGAGGTCCTACAATGAGCAGTTCTTC	CASSPRGRGRSYNEQFF
.	.	TRBJ1-1	TRBV7-9	TGTGCCAGCAGGGCCCTCAGGTTCAGCCTGAACACTGAAGCTTTCTTT	CASRALRFSLNTEAFF
TRBD1	once	TRBJ2-1	TRBV28	TGTGCCAGCAGTCCATCACAGGGGATCATAATTTTTGATGAGCAGTTCTTC	CASSPSQGIIIFDEQFF
.	.	TRBJ2-3	TRBV28	TGTGCCAGCAGTTTAAGAGGACCAGATACGCAGTATTTT	CASSLRGPDTQYF
.	.	TRBJ2-2	TRBV12-3/TRBV12-4	TGTGCCAGCAGTTGGGCCGGGGAGCTGTTTTTT	CASSWAGELFF
.	.	TRBJ2-1	TRBV9	TGTGCCAGCAGCGTAAGACCATTTGACAATGAGCAGTTCTTC	CASSVRPFDNEQFF
.	.	TRBJ1-2	TRBV29-1	TGCAGCGTTGATTCCCGTGGCTACACCTTC	CSVDSRGYTF
TRBD2	.	TRBJ2-1	TRBV18	TGTGCCAGCTCAACCACTAGCGGGGGTTACAATGAGCAGTTCTTC	CASSTTSGGYNEQFF
TRBD1	once	TRBJ2-7	TRBV6-1	TGTGCCAGCAGTGTAATGGTTACAGGGGAAAACTACGAGCAGTACTTC	CASSVMVTGENYEQYF
.	once	TRBJ2-6	TRBV11-2	TGTGCCAGCAGCTTAGTCTCCGGGTCTGGGGCCAACGTCCTGACTTTC	CASSLVSGSGANVLTF
.	.	TRBJ2-7	TRBV19	TGTGCCAGTAGTATGCAGGGGCAATACGAGCAGTACTTC	CASSMQGQYEQYF
.	.	TRBJ1-1	TRBV29-1	TGCAGCGTTGAAGATGAAGCTTTCTTT	CSVEDEAFF
.	.	TRBJ1-2	TRBV5-5	TGTGCCAGCAGCTTTAACAGCCCCTATGGCTACACCTTC	CASSFNSPYGYTF
.	.	TRBJ1-2	TRBV19	TGTGCCAGTAGTATATTGGGGACATTACCTTCCTATGGCTACACCTTC	CASSILGTLPSYGYTF
TRBD2	.	TRBJ2-1	TRBV5-1	TGCGCCAGCAGCCGCGCGACTAGCGGACTATACAATGAGCAGTTCTTC	CASSRATSGLYNEQFF
TRBD1	.	TRBJ1-1	TRBV18	TGTGCCAGCTCACGAGGGCAAACAGGGGAGACTGAAGCTTTCTTT	CASSRGQTGETEAFF
TRBD1	.	TRBJ1-1	TRBV5-1	TGCGCCAGCAGCTGGCAGAGGACAGGAGACACTGAAGCTTTCTTT	CASSWQRTGDTEAFF
TRBD1	.	TRBJ1-6	TRBV5-1	TGCGCCAGCAGCCGGTCCCAGGGGGGAGTAGGGTCACCCCTCCACTTT	CASSRSQGGVGSPLHF
.	.	TRBJ1-5	TRBV19	TGTGCCAGTAGTAGGGCAGCATACGATCAGCCCCAGCATTTT	CASSRAAYDQPQHF
TRBD2	once	TRBJ2-1	TRBV6-2/TRBV6-3	TGTGCCAGCAGTTACTCCCGGGGGGGCCTGTACAATGAGCAGTTCTTC	CASSYSRGGLYNEQFF
.	.	TRBJ1-1	TRBV28	TGTGCCAGCAGCCTGGGAGGGTCGAACACTGAAGCTTTCTTT	CASSLGGSNTEAFF
.	.	TRBJ2-3	TRBV29-1	TGCAGCGTTCAGAGGGCCCCTGGCACAGATACGCAGTATTTT	CSVQRAPGTDTQYF
.	.	TRBJ2-7	TRBV2	TGTGCCAGCAGTCAGAACGTCCACGAGCAGTACTTC	CASSQNVHEQYF
.	.	TRBJ2-7	TRBV7-8	TGTGCCAGCAGCACAGGACAGTCCCAAAAGTACGAGCAGTACTTC	CASSTGQSQKYEQYF
.	.	TRBJ1-6	TRBV7-2	TGTGCCAGCAGCGAACAAATTTATAATTCACCCCTCCACTTT	CASSEQIYNSPLHF
TRBD2	.	TRBJ2-1	TRBV3-1/TRBV3-2	TGTGCCAGCAGCCAAGGGGTCAGCGGGGCCTCCTACAATGAGCAGTTCTTC	CASSQGVSGASYNEQFF
.	.	TRBJ2-5	TRBV21-1	TGTGCCAGCTCCCCCTTCGGCGGACGAGAGACCCAGTACTTC	CASSPFGGRETQYF
TRBD2	once	TRBJ2-1	TRBV18	TGTGCCAGCTCAACCTGGACTAGCGTCGGAGAGCAGTTCTTC	CASSTWTSVGEQFF
.	.	TRBJ2-3	TRBV19	TGTGCCAGTAGTATAAGGGGCACAGATACGCAGTATTTT	CASSIRGTDTQYF
TRBD1	.	TRBJ1-1	TRBV4-1	TGCGCCAGCAGCCTCAGACAGGGGGCGATCACTGAAGCTTTCTTT	CASSLRQGAITEAFF
.	.	TRBJ1-3	TRBV10-3	TGTGCCATCCTACGGACTCCCGGGGACACCATATATTTT	CAILRTPGDTIYF
.	.	TRBJ2-7	TRBV5-4	TGTGCCAGCAGCGGAACTCATGGTGCCTACGAGCAGTACTTC	CASSGTHGAYEQYF
TRBD1	.	TRBJ2-7	TRBV19	TGTGCCAGTAGTATTGCACAGGGGGCGTCCTACGAGCAGTACTTC	CASSIAQGASYEQYF
TRBD2	few	TRBJ2-7	TRBV5-4	TGTGCCAGCAGCTTGGGCTCCCAGCGGGGGGTCTACGAGCAGTACTTC	CASSLGSQRGVYEQYF
.	.	TRBJ2-6	TRBV2	TGTGCCAGCAGGGCGGGTGGTGGGGCCAACGTCCTGACTTTC	CASRAGGGANVLTF
TRBD2	.	TRBJ2-1	TRBV7-9	TGTGCCAGCAGCTTCACTATAGCGGGGGGGCAGAATGAGCAGTTCTTC	CASSFTIAGGQNEQFF
TRBD1	.	TRBJ1-2	TRBV29-1	TGCAGCGTTGACCCGGGACAGGTCAACACCTTC	CSVDPGQVNTF
TRBD1	.	TRBJ2-5	TRBV14	TGTGCCAGCAGCCGAGGACAGGGGGCGTGGGAGACCCAGTACTTC	CASSRGQGAWETQYF
TRBD1	.	TRBJ1-2	TRBV10-3	TGTGCCATCAACACAGGGGATGTAGGTGGCTACACCTTC	CAINTGDVGGYTF
.	.	TRBJ2-5	TRBV27	TGTGCCAGCAGTTTCATCGGTCCCCAAGAGACCCAGTACTTC	CASSFIGPQETQYF
.	.	TRBJ2-2	TRBV7-3	TGTGCCAGCAGCCCTCCTCTCGGACAGACGAACACCGGGGAGCTGTTTTTT	CASSPPLGQTNTGELFF